The 17 T cell receptor beta chains listed next were all sequenced from one sample in a study of cytomegalovirus exposure and HLA in healthy donors listed by TCRdb under 2017. Library construction relied on the immunoSEQ multiplex PCR assay. A mixture of 60 forward primers for TCR Vbeta segments and 13 reverse primers for TCR Jbeta segments was used in the multiplex PCR. What TCRdb holds here is the immuneACCESS table cut down to in-frame rearrangements. Part of the clones is not present; checked against another copy, under half of the missing clones reflect an unresolved V gene, and the others are unexplained. This sample gives 100,000 to 150,000 clones in total; around three quarters of them show up just once. The ten largest clones take up around 1.9% of the sample. The sequenced material came from PBMCs. The receptors originated from a woman between 45 and 65 years old in good health and CMV-seronegative.

This chain connects TRBV27 to TRBJ2-7, with 7 bases that match TRBD1. Germline V CDR1 and CDR2: MNHEY, SMNVEV (reference sequence). J was trimmed by 0 bases and V by 0 bases; bases with no gene match: 2. The CDR3 runs to 15 residues. CDR3 DNA sequence: TGTGCCAGCAGTTTATCGTCAGGGGGCTCCTACGAGCAGTACTTC. This gives the protein CASSLSSGGSYEQYF.

The chain carries TRBV5-6 and TRBJ1-5, with 8 bases matching TRBD1. With 4 bases clipped from V and 0 bases from J, the junction kept 3 bases outside the gene matches. From germline, CDR1 is SGHDT and CDR2 YYEEEE. The CDR3 extends over 15 amino acids. The DNA for the CDR3 is TGTGCCAGCAGCACGACAGGGGATAGCAATCAGCCCCAGCATTTT. Residues: CASSTTGDSNQPQHF.

In its sample, this clone was seen once. The J gene is TRBJ1-1, the V gene TRBV6-5; D possibly corresponds to TRBD1 (6 bases). This CDR3 region has 16 residues. Germline CDR1 is MNHEY and CDR2 is SVGAGI. The germline V and J ends were trimmed by 0 bases and 11 bases, with 22 bases remaining between them. The CDR3, as DNA: TGTGCCAGCAGTTACTCGATGACGTCGGTCAGGGGAAGTGCTTTCTTT. Translation gives CASSYSMTSVRGSAFF.

The CDR3 protein is CASSPPLQVTDTQYF. As DNA, the CDR3 is TGTGCCAGCTCACCACCACTACAGGTCACGGATACGCAGTATTTT. J is TRBJ2-3 and V is TRBV18; a weak D match, TRBD1 (5 bases). Trimming stripped 0 bases from V and 6 bases from J, with 13 bases between. CDR3 length equals 15 residues. Germline CDR1 and CDR2: KGHSH and LQKENI.

This rearrangement joins TRBV30 to TRBJ2-7; the match to TRBD1 covers 11 bases. Germline values: CDR1 GTSNPN, CDR2 SVGIG (reference sequence). This CDR3 contains 15 residues. J was trimmed by 3 bases and V by 4 bases; bases with no gene match: 8. CDR3 in amino acids: CAWNSGTGGNYEQYF. The DNA for the CDR3 is TGTGCCTGGAATTCGGGGACAGGGGGTAACTACGAGCAGTACTTC. Full variable domain (outside the CDR3, taken from reference TRBV30 and TRBJ2-7): SQTIHQWPATLVQPVGSPLSLECTVEGTSNPNLYWYRQAAGRGLQLLFYSVGIGQISSEVPQNLSASRPQDRQFILSSKKLLLSDSGFYLCAWNSGTGGNYEQYFGPGTRLTVT.

The sample holds one count of this clone. The CDR3 spells CASSLTGGLANYGYTF. CDR3 nucleotides: TGTGCCAGCAGTCTGACAGGGGGTTTAGCTAACTATGGCTACACCTTC. The chain uses TRBV27 and TRBJ1-2, with 9 bases lining up with TRBD1. The trim removed 5 bases at V and 0 bases at J, leaving 7 bases unmatched. The CDR3 runs to 16 residues. Germline V lookup: CDR1 MNHEY, CDR2 SMNVEV (reference sequence).

The V call is TRBV9, the J call TRBJ2-3; 11 positions agree with TRBD2. Germline V gene data show CDR1 as SGDLS and CDR2 as YYNGEE. The CDR3 sequence is 17 residues long. J was trimmed by 5 bases and V by 4 bases; bases with no gene match: 12. CDR3 coding DNA: TGTGCCAGCAGCCGTACTACTAGCGGGAGAGGAGGAGATACGCAGTATTTT. Translated: CASSRTTSGRGGDTQYF.

A few counts support this clone. The chain combines TRBV7-9 with TRBJ2-1; 15 bases map to TRBD2. CDR1 and CDR2 (germline): SEHNR, FQNEAQ (reference sequence). The CDR3 runs 16 residues. Trimming took 5 bases from V and 9 from J; bases not matched to a gene: 8. CDR3 amino acids: CASSPNQGLAGGEQFF. The DNA of the CDR3 is TGTGCCAGCAGCCCGAATCAGGGACTAGCGGGAGGTGAGCAGTTCTTC.

The chain has TRBV7-9 and TRBJ2-2, with D perhaps TRBD2 (5 bases). This CDR3 is 18 amino acids long. Between the trimmed V and J ends, which lost 0 bases and 2 bases, there was a span of 16 bases. The V gene's germline CDR1 is SEHNR and CDR2 FQNEAQ (reference sequence). The CDR3 nucleotides are TGTGCCAGCAGCTTAGCGCGACGGACGAGGGTAAACACCGGGGAGCTGTTTTTT. As protein: CASSLARRTRVNTGELFF.

About this clone: At one of its ends the junction is not consistent with the germline gene, which may arise from a read error. J is TRBJ1-2 and V is TRBV30; a weak D match, TRBD1 (5 bases). This CDR3 has 12 amino acids. Germline lookup yields CDR1 GTSNPN and CDR2 SVGIG (reference sequence). The CDR3 sequence is CAWTKTGYGYPF. In nucleotides, the CDR3 is TGTGCCTGGACAAAAACAGGCTATGGCTACCCCTTC.

The chain links TRBV2 to TRBJ2-7, with a weak D call TRBD2 (7 bases). The CDR3 runs to 15 residues. V lost 6 bases, J lost 0 bases, and 15 bases lay in between. Germline CDR1 reads SNHLY; CDR2 reads FYNNEI. CDR3 amino acids: CASRGGAESSYEQYV. The CDR3 nucleotides read TGTGCCAGCAGGGGGGGGGCAGAGAGCTCCTACGAGCAGTACGTC.

This clone was seen only once. This rearrangement joins TRBV5-1 to TRBJ2-2, with 9 bases matching TRBD2. This CDR3 has 16 amino acids. Germline V gene data show CDR1 as SGHRS and CDR2 as YFSETQ. After removal of 6 bases from V and 4 bases from J, the junction contained 10 bases not matched to a gene. CDR3 sequence: CASTLLAGRATGELFF. CDR3 DNA sequence: TGCGCCAGCACCCTTCTAGCGGGGAGGGCCACCGGGGAGCTGTTTTTT.

The chain links TRBV7-9 to TRBJ2-1, with TRBD1 matching over 7 bases. The ends lost 5 bases at V and 6 bases at J; junction bases unmatched: 4. CDR3 length: 13 residues. From germline, CDR1 is SEHNR and CDR2 FQNEAQ (reference sequence). The CDR3 DNA reads as TGTGCCAGCAGCGTCCGGGACAGCAATGAGCAGTTCTTC. It is translated as CASSVRDSNEQFF. The full variable domain, its missing parts supplied by reference TRBV7-9 and TRBJ2-1, is DTGVSQNPRHKITKRGQNVTFRCDPISEHNRLYWYRQTLGQGPEFLTYFQNEAQLEKSRLLSDRFSAERPKGSFSTLEIQRTEQGDSAMYLCASSVRDSNEQFFGPGTRLTVL.

The chain has TRBV30 and TRBJ2-1; 7 bases are a match to TRBD2. CDR3 length: 15 residues. V dropped 4 bases and J dropped 7; count of bases not matched to a gene: 13. From germline, CDR1 is GTSNPN and CDR2 SVGIG (reference sequence). Here the CDR3 DNA reads TGTGCCTGGAACCCGGGCGGGAGATACCTGAATGAGCAGTTCTTC. Its translation is CAWNPGGRYLNEQFF.

This clone was seen more than once but under ten times. The chain employs TRBV7-2 and TRBJ2-1; 8 bases match TRBD2. J lost 0 bases, V lost 2 bases, and 6 bases had no gene match. This CDR3 contains 17 residues. The V gene's germline CDR1 is SGHTA and CDR2 FQGNSA. This CDR3 reads CASSLSTSGYSYNEQFF. CDR3 nucleotides: TGTGCCAGCAGCTTAAGTACTAGCGGATACTCCTACAATGAGCAGTTCTTC.

The chain uses TRBV30 and TRBJ1-5, with D hard to call. V lost 3 bases and J 3 bases, leaving 9 bases between the germline ends. Germline CDR1 is GTSNPN and CDR2 is SVGIG (reference sequence). The CDR3 spans 13 residues. CDR3 in DNA: TGTGCCTGGAGAGCGGGGTTCAATCAGCCCCAGCATTTT. Translated, it gives CAWRAGFNQPQHF.

V gene TRBV25-1 combines with J gene TRBJ2-2, with TRBD1 matching 7 bases. Germline lookup yields CDR1 MGHDK and CDR2 SYGVNS. CDR3 length: 16 amino acids. With V trimmed by 1 base and J by 8 bases, 10 bases remained unmatched. The DNA for the CDR3 is TGTGCCAGCAGTGAATCGCCCAGGGGGAACGGGGGGGAGCTGTTTTTT. Its protein product is CASSESPRGNGGELFF.